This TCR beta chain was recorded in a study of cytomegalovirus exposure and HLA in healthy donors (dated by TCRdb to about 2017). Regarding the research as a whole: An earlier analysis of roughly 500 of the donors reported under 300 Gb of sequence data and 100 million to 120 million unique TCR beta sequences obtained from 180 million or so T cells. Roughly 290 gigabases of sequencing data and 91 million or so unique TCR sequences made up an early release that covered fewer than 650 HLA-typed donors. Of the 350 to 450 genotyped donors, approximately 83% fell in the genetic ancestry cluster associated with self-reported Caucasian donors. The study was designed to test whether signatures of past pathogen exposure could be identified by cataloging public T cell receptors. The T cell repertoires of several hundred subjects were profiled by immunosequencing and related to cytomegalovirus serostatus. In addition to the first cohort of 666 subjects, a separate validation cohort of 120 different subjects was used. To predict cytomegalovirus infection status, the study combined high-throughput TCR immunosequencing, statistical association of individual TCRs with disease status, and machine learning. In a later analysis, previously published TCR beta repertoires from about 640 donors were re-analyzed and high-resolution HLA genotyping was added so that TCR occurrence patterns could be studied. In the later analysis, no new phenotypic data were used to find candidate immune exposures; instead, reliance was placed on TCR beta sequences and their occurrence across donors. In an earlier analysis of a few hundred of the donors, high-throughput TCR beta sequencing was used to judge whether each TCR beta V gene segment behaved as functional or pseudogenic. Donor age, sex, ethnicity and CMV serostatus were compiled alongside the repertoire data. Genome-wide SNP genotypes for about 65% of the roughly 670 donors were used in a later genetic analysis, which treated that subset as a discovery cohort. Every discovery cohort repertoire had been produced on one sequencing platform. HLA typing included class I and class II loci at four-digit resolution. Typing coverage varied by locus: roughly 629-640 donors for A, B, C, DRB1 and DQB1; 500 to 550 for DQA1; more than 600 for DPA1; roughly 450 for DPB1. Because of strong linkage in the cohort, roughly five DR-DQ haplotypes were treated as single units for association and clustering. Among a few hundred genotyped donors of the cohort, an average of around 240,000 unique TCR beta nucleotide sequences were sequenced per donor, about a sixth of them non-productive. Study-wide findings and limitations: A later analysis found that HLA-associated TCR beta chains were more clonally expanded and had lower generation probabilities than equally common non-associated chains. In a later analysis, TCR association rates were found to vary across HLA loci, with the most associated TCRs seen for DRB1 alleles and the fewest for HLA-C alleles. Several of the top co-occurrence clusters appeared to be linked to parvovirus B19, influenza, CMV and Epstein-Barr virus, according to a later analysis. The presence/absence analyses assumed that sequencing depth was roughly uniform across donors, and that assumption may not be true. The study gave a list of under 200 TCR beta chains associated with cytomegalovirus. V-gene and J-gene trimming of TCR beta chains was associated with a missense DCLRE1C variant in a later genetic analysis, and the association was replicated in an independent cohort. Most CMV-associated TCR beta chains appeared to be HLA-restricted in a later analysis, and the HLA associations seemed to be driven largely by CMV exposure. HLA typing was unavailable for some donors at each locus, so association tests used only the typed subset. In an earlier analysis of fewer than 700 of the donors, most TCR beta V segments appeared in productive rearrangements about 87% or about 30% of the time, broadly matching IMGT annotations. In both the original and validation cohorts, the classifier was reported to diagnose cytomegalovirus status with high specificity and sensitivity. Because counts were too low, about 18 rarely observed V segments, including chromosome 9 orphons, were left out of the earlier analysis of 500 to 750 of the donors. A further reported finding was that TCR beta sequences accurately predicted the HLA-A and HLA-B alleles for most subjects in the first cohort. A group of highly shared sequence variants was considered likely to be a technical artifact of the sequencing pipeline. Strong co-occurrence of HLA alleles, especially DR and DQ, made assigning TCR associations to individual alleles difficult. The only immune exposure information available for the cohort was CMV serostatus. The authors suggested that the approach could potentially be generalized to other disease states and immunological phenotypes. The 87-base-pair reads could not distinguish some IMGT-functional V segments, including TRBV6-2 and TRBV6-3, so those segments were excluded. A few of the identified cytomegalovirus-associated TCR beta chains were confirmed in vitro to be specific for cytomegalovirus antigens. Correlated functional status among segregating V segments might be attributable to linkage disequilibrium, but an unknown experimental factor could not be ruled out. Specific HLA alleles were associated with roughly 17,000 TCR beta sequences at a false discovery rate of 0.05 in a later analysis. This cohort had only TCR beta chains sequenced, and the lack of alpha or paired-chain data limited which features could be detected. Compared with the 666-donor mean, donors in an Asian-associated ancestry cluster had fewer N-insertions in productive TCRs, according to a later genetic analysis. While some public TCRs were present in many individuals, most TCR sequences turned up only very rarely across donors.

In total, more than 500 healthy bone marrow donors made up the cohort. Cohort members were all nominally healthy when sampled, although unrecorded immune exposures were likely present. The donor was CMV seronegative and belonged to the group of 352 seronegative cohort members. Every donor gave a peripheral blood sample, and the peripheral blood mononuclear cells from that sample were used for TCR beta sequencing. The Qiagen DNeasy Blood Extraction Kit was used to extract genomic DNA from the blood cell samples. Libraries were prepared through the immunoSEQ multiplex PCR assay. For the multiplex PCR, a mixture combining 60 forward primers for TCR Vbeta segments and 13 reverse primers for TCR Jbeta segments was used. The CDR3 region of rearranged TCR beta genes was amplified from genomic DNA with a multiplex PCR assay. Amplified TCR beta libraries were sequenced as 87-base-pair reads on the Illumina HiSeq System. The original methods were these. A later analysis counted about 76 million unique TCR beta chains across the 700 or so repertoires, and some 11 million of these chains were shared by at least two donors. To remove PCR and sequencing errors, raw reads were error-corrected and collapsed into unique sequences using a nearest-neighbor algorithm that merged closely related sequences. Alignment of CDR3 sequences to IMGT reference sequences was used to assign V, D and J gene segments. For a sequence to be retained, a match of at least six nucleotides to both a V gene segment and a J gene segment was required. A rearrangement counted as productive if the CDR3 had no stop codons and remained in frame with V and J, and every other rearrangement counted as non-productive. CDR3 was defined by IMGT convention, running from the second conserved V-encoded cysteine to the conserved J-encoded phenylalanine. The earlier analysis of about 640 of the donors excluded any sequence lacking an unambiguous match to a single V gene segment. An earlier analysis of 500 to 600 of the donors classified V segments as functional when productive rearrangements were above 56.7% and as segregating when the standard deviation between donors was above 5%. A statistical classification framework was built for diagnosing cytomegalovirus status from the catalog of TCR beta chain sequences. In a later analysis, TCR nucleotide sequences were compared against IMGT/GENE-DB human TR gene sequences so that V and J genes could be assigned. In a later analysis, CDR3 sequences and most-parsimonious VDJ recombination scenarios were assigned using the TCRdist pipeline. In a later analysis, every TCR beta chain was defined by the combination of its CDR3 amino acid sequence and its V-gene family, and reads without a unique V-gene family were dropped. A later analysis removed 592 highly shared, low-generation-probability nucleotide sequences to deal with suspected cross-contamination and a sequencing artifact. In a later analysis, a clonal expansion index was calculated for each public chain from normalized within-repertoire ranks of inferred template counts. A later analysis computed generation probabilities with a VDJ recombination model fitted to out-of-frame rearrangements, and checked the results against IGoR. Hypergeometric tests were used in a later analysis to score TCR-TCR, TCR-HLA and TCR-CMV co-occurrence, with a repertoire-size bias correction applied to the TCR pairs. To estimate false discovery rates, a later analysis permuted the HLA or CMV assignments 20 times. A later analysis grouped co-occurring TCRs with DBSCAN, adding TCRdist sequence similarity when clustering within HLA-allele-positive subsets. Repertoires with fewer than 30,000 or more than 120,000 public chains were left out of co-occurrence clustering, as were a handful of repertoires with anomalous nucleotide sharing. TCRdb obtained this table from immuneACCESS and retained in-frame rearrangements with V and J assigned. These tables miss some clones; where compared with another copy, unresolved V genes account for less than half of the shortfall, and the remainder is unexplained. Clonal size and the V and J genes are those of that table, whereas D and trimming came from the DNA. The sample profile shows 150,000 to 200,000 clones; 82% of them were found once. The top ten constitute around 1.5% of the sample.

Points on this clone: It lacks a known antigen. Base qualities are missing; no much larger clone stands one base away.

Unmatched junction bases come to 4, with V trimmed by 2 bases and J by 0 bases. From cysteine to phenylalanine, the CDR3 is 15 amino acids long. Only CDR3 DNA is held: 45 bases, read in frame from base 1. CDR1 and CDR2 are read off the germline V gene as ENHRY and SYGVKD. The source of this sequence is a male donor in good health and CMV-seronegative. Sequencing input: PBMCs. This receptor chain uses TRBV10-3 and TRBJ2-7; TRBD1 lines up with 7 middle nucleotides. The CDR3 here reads CAISERQGNSYEQYF. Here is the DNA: TGTGCCATCAGTGAGCGACAGGGTAACTCCTACGAGCAGTACTTC.